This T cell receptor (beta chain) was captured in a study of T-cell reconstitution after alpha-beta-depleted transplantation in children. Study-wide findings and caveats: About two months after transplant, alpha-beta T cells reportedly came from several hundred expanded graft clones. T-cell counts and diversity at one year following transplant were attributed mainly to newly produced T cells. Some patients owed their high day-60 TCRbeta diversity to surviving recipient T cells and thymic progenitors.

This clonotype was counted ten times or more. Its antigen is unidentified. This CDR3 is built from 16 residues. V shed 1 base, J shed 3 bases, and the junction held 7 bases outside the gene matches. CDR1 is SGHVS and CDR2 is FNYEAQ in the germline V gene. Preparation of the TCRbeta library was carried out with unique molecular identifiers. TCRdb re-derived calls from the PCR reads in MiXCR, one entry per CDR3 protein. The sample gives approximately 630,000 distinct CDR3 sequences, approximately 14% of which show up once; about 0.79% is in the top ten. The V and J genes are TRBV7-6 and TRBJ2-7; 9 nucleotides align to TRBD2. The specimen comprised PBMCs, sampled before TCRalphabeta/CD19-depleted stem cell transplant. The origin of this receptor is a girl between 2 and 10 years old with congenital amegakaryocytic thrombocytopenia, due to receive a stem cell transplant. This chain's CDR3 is CASSLVGAGGNYEQYF. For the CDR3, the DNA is TGTGCCAGCAGCTTAGTAGGAGCGGGAGGCAACTACGAGCAGTACTTC.